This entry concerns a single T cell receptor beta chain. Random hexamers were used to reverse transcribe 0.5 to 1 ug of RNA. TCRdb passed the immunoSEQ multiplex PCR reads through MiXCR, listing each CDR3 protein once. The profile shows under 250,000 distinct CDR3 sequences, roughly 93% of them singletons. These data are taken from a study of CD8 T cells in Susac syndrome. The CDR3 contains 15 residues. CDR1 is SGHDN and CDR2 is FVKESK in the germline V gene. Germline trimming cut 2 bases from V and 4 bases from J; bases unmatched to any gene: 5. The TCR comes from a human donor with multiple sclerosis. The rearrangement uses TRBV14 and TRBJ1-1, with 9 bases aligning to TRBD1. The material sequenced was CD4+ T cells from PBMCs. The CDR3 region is CASSQTQGAGTEAFF. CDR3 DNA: TGTGCCAGCAGCCAAACACAGGGGGCAGGCACTGAAGCTTTCTTT. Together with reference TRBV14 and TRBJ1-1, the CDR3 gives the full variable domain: EAGVTQFPSHSVIEKGQTVTLRCDPISGHDNLYWYRRVMGKEIKFLLHFVKESKQDESGMPNNRFLAERTGGTYSTLKVQPAELEDSGVYFCASSQTQGAGTEAFFGQGTRLTVV.